This passage covers 5 T cell receptor beta chains from one sample sequenced in a study of beta chain features in type 1 diabetes. Study-level results: Moderately but significantly shorter TCRB CDR3s were found in Type 1 diabetes patients in all four CD4+ subsets.

What these receptors recognize is not known. Expressed TCRB transcripts were sequenced because the isolated RNA had all been reverse transcribed beforehand. The protocol was immunoSEQ multiplex PCR, while the TCRdb copy is restricted to in-frame clones and leaves out a portion. This table holds about 160,000 clones, 9% found once. Sequences were obtained from central memory CD4+ T cells from blood. These receptors originate from a woman aged 25 to 39 with type 1 diabetes.

Of note for this clone: In the same sample, other DNA sequences code for this CDR3. The chain uses TRBV7-9 and TRBJ2-1; tentative D call: TRBD2 (6 bases). The CDR3 contains 16 residues. CDR1 SEHNR and CDR2 FQNEAQ come from the germline V gene (reference sequence). Trimming removed 2 bases at V and 1 base at J, with 12 bases between. The CDR3 is CASSLSLAGSYNEQFF. For the CDR3, the DNA is TGTGCCAGCAGCTTATCACTAGCTGGATCCTACAATGAGCAGTTCTTC.

The chain combines TRBV9 with TRBJ2-7; 11 positions match TRBD2. Looked up from germline, CDR1 is SGDLS and CDR2 is YYNGEE. V dropped 6 bases and J dropped 2; count of bases not matched to a gene: 4. This CDR3 is built from 14 residues. DNA of the CDR3: TGTGCCAGCACCCCGGGACTAGCGGCCTACGAGCAGTACTTC. This sequence encodes CASTPGLAAYEQYF.

The sample holds a few counts of this clone. The chain joins TRBV19 to TRBJ1-1; possible D gene TRBD1, 5 bases. With 6 bases removed from V and 0 bases from J, the gap between germline ends came to 11 bases. CDR1 is LNHDA, CDR2 SQIVND, per germline (reference sequence). The CDR3 sequence is 14 residues long. The CDR3 sequence: CASRRQLVNTEAFF. CDR3 nucleotides: TGTGCCAGTAGGCGACAGTTGGTGAACACTGAAGCTTTCTTT.

The gene calls are TRBV5-1 and TRBJ1-2; a weak D match, TRBD1 (5 bases). This CDR3 has 15 amino acids. The germline V and J ends were trimmed by 0 bases and 2 bases, with 11 bases remaining between them. Germline CDR1 SGHRS, CDR2 YFSETQ. CDR3 bases: TGCGCCAGCAGCTTGGAGGCCCAGGGAAACTATGGCTACACCTTC. Encoded protein: CASSLEAQGNYGYTF.

The rearrangement uses TRBV6-1 and TRBJ2-5, with TRBD2 matching over 9 bases. With V trimmed by 5 bases and J by 3 bases, 7 bases remained unmatched. CDR3 size: 15 residues. Germline V lookup: CDR1 MNHNS, CDR2 SASEGT. The CDR3 loop reads CASSPSVAGEETQYF. DNA of the CDR3: TGTGCCAGCAGTCCGTCAGTAGCGGGAGAAGAGACCCAGTACTTC.